The clone carrying this T cell receptor beta chain showed up many times. MiXCR was run by TCRdb on the 5' RACE reads, yielding one entry per CDR3 protein. Among hundreds of thousands of distinct CDR3 sequences listed, roughly 3.5% were seen once. This specimen belongs to a study of T cells after yellow fever vaccination. Study-wide background: SMART-Seq v4 Ultra Low Input handled preparation of low-cell-number fractions.

CDR1 DFQATT and CDR2 SNEGSKA come from the germline V gene (reference sequence). The ends were cut back, 2 bases at V and 4 bases at J, with 6 bases in the middle. This CDR3 region has 11 residues. The material sequenced was PBMCs, taken on the day of the yellow fever booster vaccination. The receptor was isolated from a man younger than 35 who received the YFV17D yellow fever vaccine. The chain uses TRBV20-1 and TRBJ2-7; no clear D gene. In DNA form, the CDR3 reads TGCAGTGCTAGAACGGGTTACGAGCAGTACTTC. Its translation is CSARTGYEQYF.